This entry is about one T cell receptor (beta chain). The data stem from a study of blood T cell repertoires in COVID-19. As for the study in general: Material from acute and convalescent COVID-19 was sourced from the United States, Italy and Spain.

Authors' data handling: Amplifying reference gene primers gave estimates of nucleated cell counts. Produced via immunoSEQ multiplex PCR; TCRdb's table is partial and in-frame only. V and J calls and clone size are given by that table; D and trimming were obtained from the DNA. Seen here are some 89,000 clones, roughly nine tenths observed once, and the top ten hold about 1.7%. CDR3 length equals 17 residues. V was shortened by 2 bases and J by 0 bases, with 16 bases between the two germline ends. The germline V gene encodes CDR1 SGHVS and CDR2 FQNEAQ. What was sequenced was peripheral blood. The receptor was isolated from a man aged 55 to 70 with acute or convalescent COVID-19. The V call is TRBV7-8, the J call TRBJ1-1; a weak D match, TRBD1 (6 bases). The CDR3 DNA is TGTGCCAGCAGCTTAAGGGGCGGGGGCGCTCTGAACACTGAAGCTTTCTTT. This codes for CASSLRGGGALNTEAFF.